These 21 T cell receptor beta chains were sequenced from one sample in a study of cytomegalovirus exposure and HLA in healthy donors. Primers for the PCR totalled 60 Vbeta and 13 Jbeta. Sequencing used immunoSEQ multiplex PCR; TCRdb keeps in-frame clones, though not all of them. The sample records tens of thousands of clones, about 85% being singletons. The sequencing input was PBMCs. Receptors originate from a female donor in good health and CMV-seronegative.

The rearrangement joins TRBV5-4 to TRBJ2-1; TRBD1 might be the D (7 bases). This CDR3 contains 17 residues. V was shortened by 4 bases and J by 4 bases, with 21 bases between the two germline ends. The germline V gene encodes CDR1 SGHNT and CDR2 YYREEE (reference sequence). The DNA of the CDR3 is TGTGCCAGCAGCCCTTCACCCGGGGGCAGGGGGTACAATGAGCAGTTCTTC. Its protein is CASSPSPGGRGYNEQFF. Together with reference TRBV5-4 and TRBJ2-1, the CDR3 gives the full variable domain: ETGVTQSPTHLIKTRGQQVTLRCSSQSGHNTVSWYQQALGQGPQFIFQYYREEENGRGNFPPRFSGLQFPNYSSELNVNALELDDSALYLCASSPSPGGRGYNEQFFGPGTRLTVL.

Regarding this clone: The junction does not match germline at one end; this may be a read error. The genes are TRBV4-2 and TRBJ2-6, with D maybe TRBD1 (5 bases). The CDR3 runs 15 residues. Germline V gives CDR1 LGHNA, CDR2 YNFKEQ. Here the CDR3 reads CASSQGNSGANGLTF. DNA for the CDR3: TGTGCCAGCAGCCAAGGTAACTCTGGGGCCAACGGCCTGACTTTC.

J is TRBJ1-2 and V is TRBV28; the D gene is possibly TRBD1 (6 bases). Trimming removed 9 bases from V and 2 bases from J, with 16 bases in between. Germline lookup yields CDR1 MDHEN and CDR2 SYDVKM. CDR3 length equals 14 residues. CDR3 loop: CASLSPGQNYGYTF. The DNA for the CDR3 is TGTGCCAGTCTTAGCCCAGGACAGAACTATGGCTACACCTTC.

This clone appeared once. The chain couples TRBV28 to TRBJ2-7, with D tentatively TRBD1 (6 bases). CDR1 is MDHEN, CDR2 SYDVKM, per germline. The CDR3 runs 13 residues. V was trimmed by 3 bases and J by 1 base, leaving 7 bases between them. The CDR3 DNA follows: TGTGCCAGCAGTTTCGGGACATCCTACGAGCAGTACTTC. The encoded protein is CASSFGTSYEQYF.

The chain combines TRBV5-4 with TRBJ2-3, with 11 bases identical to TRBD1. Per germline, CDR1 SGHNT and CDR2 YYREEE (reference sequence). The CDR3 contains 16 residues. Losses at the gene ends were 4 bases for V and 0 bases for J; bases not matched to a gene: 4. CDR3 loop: CASSTGQGASTDTQYF. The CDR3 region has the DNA TGTGCCAGCAGCACCGGACAGGGGGCGAGCACAGATACGCAGTATTTT.

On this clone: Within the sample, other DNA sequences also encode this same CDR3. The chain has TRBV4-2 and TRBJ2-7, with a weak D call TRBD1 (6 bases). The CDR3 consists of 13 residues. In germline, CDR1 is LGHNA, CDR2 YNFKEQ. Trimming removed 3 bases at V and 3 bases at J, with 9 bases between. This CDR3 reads CASSHLQGYEQYF. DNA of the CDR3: TGTGCCAGCAGCCATTTACAGGGCTACGAGCAGTACTTC.

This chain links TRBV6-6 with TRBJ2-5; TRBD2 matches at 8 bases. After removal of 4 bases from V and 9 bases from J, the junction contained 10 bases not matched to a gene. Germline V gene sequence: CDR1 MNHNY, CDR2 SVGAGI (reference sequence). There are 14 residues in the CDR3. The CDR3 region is CASSSGLVIGAQYF. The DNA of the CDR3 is TGTGCCAGCAGTTCGGGACTAGTCATAGGGGCCCAGTACTTC.

In nucleotides, the CDR3 is TGTGCCAGCAGCTTGGCCTCGGCAGGGTGGGGCACTGAAGCTTTCTTT. This encodes CASSLASAGWGTEAFF. The chain uses TRBV5-4 and TRBJ1-1; tentative D call: TRBD1 (5 bases). The CDR3 spans 16 residues. The germline V gene has CDR1 SGHNT and CDR2 YYREEE (reference sequence). Trimming pared 0 bases from V and 4 bases from J, leaving 16 bases between.

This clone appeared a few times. CDR3 amino acids: CASSGTGRGETQYF. As DNA, the CDR3 is TGTGCCAGCAGCGGAACAGGGAGGGGGGAGACCCAGTACTTC. The chain carries TRBV9 and TRBJ2-5, with D perhaps matching TRBD2 (7 bases). Trimming pared 3 bases from V and 5 bases from J, leaving 14 bases between. This CDR3 has 14 amino acids. Germline values: CDR1 SGDLS, CDR2 YYNGEE.

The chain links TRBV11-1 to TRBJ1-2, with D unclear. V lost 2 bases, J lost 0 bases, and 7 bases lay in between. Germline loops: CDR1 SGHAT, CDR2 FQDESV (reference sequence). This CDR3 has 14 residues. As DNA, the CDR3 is TGTGCCAGCAGCTTACACGCGGCTAACTATGGCTACACCTTC. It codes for CASSLHAANYGYTF.

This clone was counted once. The chain's CDR3 is CASSLSSQGNTEAFF. The DNA for the CDR3 is TGTGCCAGCAGCTTGTCCTCACAGGGGAACACTGAAGCTTTCTTT. The gene calls are TRBV5-4 and TRBJ1-1; D is possibly TRBD1 (6 bases). Per the germline V gene, CDR1 is SGHNT and CDR2 is YYREEE (reference sequence). This CDR3 region has 15 residues. V lost 1 base and J 1 base, leaving 11 bases between the germline ends.

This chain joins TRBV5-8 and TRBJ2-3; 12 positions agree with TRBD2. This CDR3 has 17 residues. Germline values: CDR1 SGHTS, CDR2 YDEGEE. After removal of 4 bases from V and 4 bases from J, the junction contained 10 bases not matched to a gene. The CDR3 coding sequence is TGTGCCAGCAGCCGAAATCCGACTAGCGGGAGTTCAGATACGCAGTATTTT. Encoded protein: CASSRNPTSGSSDTQYF. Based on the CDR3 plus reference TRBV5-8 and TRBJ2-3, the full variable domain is EAGVTQSPTHLIKTRGQQATLRCSPISGHTSVYWYQQALGLGLQFLLWYDEGEERNRGNFPPRFSGRQFPNYSSELNVNALELEDSALYLCASSRNPTSGSSDTQYFGPGTRLTVL.

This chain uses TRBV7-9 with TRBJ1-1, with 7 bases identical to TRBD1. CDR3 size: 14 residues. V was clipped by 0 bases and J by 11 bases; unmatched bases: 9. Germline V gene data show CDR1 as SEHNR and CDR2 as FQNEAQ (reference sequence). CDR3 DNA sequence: TGTGCCAGCAGCTTAGCGGGACAGAGCCCTGTTGCTTTCTTT. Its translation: CASSLAGQSPVAFF.

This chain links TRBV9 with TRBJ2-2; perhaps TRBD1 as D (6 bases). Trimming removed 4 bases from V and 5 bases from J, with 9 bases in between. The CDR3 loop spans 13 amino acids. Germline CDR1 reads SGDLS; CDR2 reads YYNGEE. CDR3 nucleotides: TGTGCCAGCAGCATCACAGGGACCGGGGAGCTGTTTTTT. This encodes CASSITGTGELFF.

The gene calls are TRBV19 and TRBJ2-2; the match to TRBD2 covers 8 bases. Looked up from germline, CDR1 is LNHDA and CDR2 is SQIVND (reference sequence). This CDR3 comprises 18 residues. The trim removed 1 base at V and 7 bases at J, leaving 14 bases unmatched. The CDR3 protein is CASSIVSSGTRVVGELFF. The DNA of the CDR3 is TGTGCCAGTAGTATAGTTTCGTCCGGGACTAGAGTTGTCGGGGAGCTGTTTTTT.

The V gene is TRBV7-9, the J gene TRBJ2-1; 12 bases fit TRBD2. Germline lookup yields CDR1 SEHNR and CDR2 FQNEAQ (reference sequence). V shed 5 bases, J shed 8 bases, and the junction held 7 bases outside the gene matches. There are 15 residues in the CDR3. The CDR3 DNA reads TGTGCCAGCAGCGCCCGACTAGCGGGAGACCATGAGCAGTTCTTC. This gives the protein CASSARLAGDHEQFF.

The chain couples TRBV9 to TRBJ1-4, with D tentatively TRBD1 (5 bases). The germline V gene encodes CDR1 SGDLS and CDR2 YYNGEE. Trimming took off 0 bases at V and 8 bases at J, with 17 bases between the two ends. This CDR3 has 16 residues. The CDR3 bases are TGTGCCAGCAGCGTAGGTTTAGGGGAGGGGAGCGAAAAACTGTTTTTT. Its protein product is CASSVGLGEGSEKLFF.

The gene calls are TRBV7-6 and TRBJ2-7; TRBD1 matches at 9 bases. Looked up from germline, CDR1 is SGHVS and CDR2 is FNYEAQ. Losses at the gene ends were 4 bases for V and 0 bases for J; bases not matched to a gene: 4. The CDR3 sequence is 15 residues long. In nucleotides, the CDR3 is TGTGCCAGCAGCTCCACGGGACAGGGCTCCTACGAGCAGTACTTC. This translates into CASSSTGQGSYEQYF.

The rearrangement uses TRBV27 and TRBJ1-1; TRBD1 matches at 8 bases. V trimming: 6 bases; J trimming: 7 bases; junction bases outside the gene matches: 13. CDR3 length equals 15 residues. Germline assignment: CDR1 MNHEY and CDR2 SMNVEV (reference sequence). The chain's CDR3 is CASRFTGGGSGEAFF. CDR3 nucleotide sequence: TGTGCCAGCAGATTTACAGGGGGGGGGTCTGGTGAAGCTTTCTTT.

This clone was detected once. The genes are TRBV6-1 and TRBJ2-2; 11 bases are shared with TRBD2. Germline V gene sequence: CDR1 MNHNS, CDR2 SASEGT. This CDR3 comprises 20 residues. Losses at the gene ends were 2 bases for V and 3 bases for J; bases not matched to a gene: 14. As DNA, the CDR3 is TGTGCCAGCAGTGAACCGGGACTAGCGGAGGGAGGTAAGGACACCGGGGAGCTGTTTTTT. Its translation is CASSEPGLAEGGKDTGELFF.

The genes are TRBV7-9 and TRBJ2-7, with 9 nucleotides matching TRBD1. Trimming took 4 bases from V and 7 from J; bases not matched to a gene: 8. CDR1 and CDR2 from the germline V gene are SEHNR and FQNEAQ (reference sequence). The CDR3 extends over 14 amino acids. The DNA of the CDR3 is TGTGCCAGCAGCTCGCCCGGGACAGGGTCTGAGCAGTACTTC. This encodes CASSSPGTGSEQYF.